Listed below are T cell receptor beta chains from one sample, sequenced in a study of shared clonotypes between healthy human individuals. Assay: immunoSEQ multiplex PCR; the TCRdb copy retains only in-frame clones and omits some. Of 2,500,000 or so clones in the sample, 85% to 95% were seen once. Sequenced: naive CD4+ T cells from PBMCs. The receptors stem from a man between 18 and 35 years old in good health. Some clones in this sample may be carry-over from other donors' samples. Each CDR3 is given with its conserved first and last residue.

v_call	j_call	cdr3_aa
TRBV5-6	TRBJ1-2	CASSLAVRRDSGAGHGYTF
TRBV6-5	TRBJ1-3	CASSRRQGLGNTIYF
TRBV2	TRBJ1-4	CASARGQPATNEKLFF
TRBV19	TRBJ1-1	CASSINRAANTEAFF
TRBV28	TRBJ2-5	CASSSPWRTGGQETQYF
TRBV9	TRBJ2-5	CASSVDRGGETQYF
TRBV5-6	TRBJ2-1	CASSRRTGSYNEQFF
TRBV2	TRBJ1-5	CASRLHLGPQHF
TRBV19	TRBJ2-4	CASRQDSTKAKIAKNIQYF
TRBV7-2	TRBJ2-7	CASSLLIAGRGEQYF
TRBV28	TRBJ1-5	CATALSLQPQHF
TRBV27	TRBJ2-1	CASSLPRLARNEQFF
TRBV29-1	TRBJ2-3	CSVALFDTQYF
TRBV27	TRBJ2-1	CASSKRGQGGNEQFF
TRBV2	TRBJ2-1	CASSEWRVGVNEQFF
TRBV7-9	TRBJ1-1	CASSPWDRQNTEAFF
TRBV7-3	TRBJ2-1	CASSLNSLGDEQFF
TRBV19	TRBJ1-2	CASTTRRQGKNGYTF
TRBV9	TRBJ2-3	CASSVLAGPTDTQYF
TRBV19	TRBJ2-5	CASSKLSNSRKGTQYF
TRBV6-5	TRBJ1-5	CASSGKGQPQHF
TRBV19	TRBJ2-3	CASSIPGTGLTDTQYF
TRBV5-1	TRBJ1-1	CASSLEPVDTEAFF
TRBV4-1	TRBJ2-5	CASSPLPLSSGGGGLQETQYF
TRBV5-1	TRBJ2-3	CASSLAGQGGTDTQYF
TRBV11-3	TRBJ2-7	CASSSGPYEQYF
TRBV6-6	TRBJ2-7	CASTTTRDRGNEQYF
TRBV5-6	TRBJ2-5	CASSSKLDRALQETQYF
TRBV28	TRBJ1-5	CASSHRMDNQPQHF
TRBV6-1	TRBJ2-1	CASRKGTPGWNEQFF
TRBV19	TRBJ1-1	CASSMGQANTEAFF
TRBV27	TRBJ2-7	CASTRTGASTYEQYF
TRBV2	TRBJ2-7	CASKFGQITYEQYF
TRBV7-9	TRBJ2-7	CASSWGGSQAYEQYF
TRBV29-1	TRBJ1-2	CSVLVLSAYGYTF